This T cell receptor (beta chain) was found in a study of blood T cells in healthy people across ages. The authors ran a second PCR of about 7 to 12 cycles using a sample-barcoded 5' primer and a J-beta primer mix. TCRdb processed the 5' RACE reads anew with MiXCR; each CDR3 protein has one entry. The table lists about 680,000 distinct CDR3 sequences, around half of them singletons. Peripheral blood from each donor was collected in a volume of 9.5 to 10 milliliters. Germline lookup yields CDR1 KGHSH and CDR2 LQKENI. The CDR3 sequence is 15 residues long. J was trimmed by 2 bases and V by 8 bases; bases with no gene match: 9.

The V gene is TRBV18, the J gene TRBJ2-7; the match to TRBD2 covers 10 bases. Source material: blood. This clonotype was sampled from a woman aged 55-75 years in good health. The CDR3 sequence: CASPPTSGNPYEQYF. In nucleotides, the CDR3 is TGTGCCAGCCCCCCCACTAGCGGGAACCCCTACGAGCAGTACTTC. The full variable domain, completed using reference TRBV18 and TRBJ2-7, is NAGVMQNPRHLVRRRGQEARLRCSPMKGHSHVYWYRQLPEEGLKFMVYLQKENIIDESGMPKERFSAEFPKEGPSILRIQQVVRGDSAAYFCASPPTSGNPYEQYFGPGTRLTVT.